This entry describes one T cell receptor (beta chain). This sample is part of a study of T cell changes during pregnancy in multiple sclerosis. Only in-frame clones appear in the TCRdb table, and some are missing; sequencing was by immunoSEQ multiplex PCR. The table includes 90,000 to 100,000 clones, approximately 92% detected once. Germline V lookup: CDR1 MNHEY, CDR2 SVGAGI. V lost 2 bases to trimming and J lost 9 bases, with 10 bases between them. The CDR3 is 12 amino acids. This TCR came from a female donor with multiple sclerosis, enrolled in a pregnancy study. The rearrangement uses TRBV6-5 and TRBJ1-2; a weak D match, TRBD1 (6 bases). The source was peripheral blood, collected in the first trimester of pregnancy. This CDR3 reads CASSYGGASYTF. The CDR3 DNA is TGTGCCAGCAGTTACGGGGGGGCAAGCTACACCTTC.